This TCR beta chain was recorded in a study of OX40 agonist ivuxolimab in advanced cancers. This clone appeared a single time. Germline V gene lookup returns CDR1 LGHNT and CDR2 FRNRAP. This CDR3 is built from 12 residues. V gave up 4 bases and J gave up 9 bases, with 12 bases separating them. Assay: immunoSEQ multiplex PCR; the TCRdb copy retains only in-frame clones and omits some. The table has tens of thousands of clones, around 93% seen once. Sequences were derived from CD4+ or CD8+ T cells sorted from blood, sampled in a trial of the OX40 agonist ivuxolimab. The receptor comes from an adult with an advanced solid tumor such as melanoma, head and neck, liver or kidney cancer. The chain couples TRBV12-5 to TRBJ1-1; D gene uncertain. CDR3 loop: CASGSLERKAFF. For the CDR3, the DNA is TGTGCTAGTGGTTCCCTGGAAAGGAAAGCTTTCTTT.